These 30 T cell receptor beta chains were all obtained from the same sample, sequenced in a study of blood T cell repertoires in COVID-19. Produced via immunoSEQ multiplex PCR; TCRdb's table is partial and in-frame only. The sample lists around 170,000 clones, approximately 78% seen once, with 10% to 15% in the top ten. What was sequenced was peripheral blood. These receptors were collected from a woman of 80 years or more with COVID-19, enrolled during active disease.

This rearrangement joins TRBV2 to TRBJ2-7, with D possibly TRBD2 on 6 matching bases. Germline V gene sequence: CDR1 SNHLY, CDR2 FYNNEI. This CDR3 is built from 13 residues. V lost 6 bases, J lost 4 bases, and 13 bases lay in between. The CDR3 nucleotides read TGTGCCAGCAGATCCACGGAGGGGTACGAGCAGTACTTC. Translating it yields CASRSTEGYEQYF.

The chain uses TRBV27 and TRBJ2-1; 7 bases are a match to TRBD1. The V gene's germline CDR1 is MNHEY and CDR2 SMNVEV (reference sequence). This CDR3 is built from 11 residues. The V gene end was trimmed by 6 bases and the J gene end by 8 bases; junction bases not matched to a gene: 1. The CDR3 sequence: CASSQGDEQFF. CDR3 sequence (DNA): TGTGCCAGCAGCCAGGGGGATGAGCAGTTCTTC.

This clone was counted only a few times. The chain couples TRBV19 to TRBJ2-7; possible D gene TRBD1, 5 bases. Germline-derived CDR1 and CDR2 are LNHDA and SQIVND (reference sequence). V was pared by 3 bases and J by 7 bases, with 13 bases between. The CDR3 runs to 13 residues. This CDR3 reads CASSIGAAREQYF. CDR3 coding DNA: TGTGCCAGTAGTATTGGGGCGGCTCGAGAGCAGTACTTC.

The chain links TRBV5-4 to TRBJ2-3; 8 bases are a match to TRBD2. This CDR3 has 16 amino acids. V shed 0 bases, J shed 2 bases, and the junction held 5 bases outside the gene matches. Germline V gene lookup returns CDR1 SGHNT and CDR2 YYREEE (reference sequence). CDR3 DNA: TGTGCCAGCAGCTTGGAAACTAGCGGAGTCACAGATACGCAGTATTTT. It encodes CASSLETSGVTDTQYF.

The V call is TRBV29-1, the J call TRBJ1-1; a possible D gene is TRBD1 (5 bases). The V and J ends lost 2 bases and 1 base respectively, with 11 bases between them. Germline lookup yields CDR1 SQVTM and CDR2 ANQGSEA. The length of the CDR3 is 14 residues. CDR3 protein: CSVERQGTNTEAFF. For the CDR3, the DNA is TGCAGCGTTGAAAGGCAGGGAACGAACACTGAAGCTTTCTTT.

This sequence joins TRBV7-2 and TRBJ2-5; 7 nucleotides align to TRBD2. The germline V gene encodes CDR1 SGHTA and CDR2 FQGNSA. This CDR3 region has 13 residues. The V gene end was trimmed by 0 bases and the J gene end by 5 bases; junction bases not matched to a gene: 0. CDR3 region: CASSLAGRETQYF. Written as DNA, the CDR3 is TGTGCCAGCAGCTTAGCCGGGAGGGAGACCCAGTACTTC.

This rearrangement joins TRBV7-3 to TRBJ2-1; tentative D call: TRBD1 (6 bases). Trimming removed 4 bases at V and 4 bases at J, with 14 bases between. The CDR3 runs 15 residues. Germline V lookup: CDR1 SGHTA, CDR2 FQGTGA. Here the CDR3 reads CASSSEQGTYNEQFF. In DNA, the CDR3 is TGTGCCAGCAGCTCCGAACAGGGAACTTACAATGAGCAGTTCTTC.

CDR3 in amino acids: CASSLDGTSTDTQYF. The CDR3 bases are TGTGCCAGCAGCTTGGACGGTACTAGCACAGATACGCAGTATTTT. The chain employs TRBV5-5 and TRBJ2-3; D is uncertain. Germline CDR1 is SGHKS and CDR2 is YYEKEE (reference sequence). Trimming took off 0 bases at V and 0 bases at J, with 8 bases between the two ends. The CDR3 is made up of 15 amino acids.

A single count supports this clone. The rearrangement links TRBV6-1 to TRBJ2-1, with 15 bases matching TRBD2. The CDR3 spans 15 residues. Germline V gives CDR1 MNHNS, CDR2 SASEGT. V dropped 6 bases and J dropped 7; count of bases not matched to a gene: 4. This CDR3 is CASRQGLAGGNEQFF. CDR3 DNA sequence: TGTGCCAGCAGACAAGGACTAGCGGGAGGGAATGAGCAGTTCTTC.

The chain joins TRBV20-1 to TRBJ1-5, with a tentative D call TRBD1 (5 bases). The germline V gene encodes CDR1 DFQATT and CDR2 SNEGSKA (reference sequence). Trimming cost V 3 bases and J 5 bases, with 11 bases left between them. The CDR3 contains 13 residues. CDR3: CSASLAGDQPQHF. CDR3 nucleotides: TGCAGTGCTAGTTTGGCGGGGGATCAGCCCCAGCATTTT.

V is TRBV19 and J is TRBJ2-7, with D maybe TRBD1 (6 bases). Per the germline V gene, CDR1 is LNHDA and CDR2 is SQIVND (reference sequence). V lost 3 bases and J lost 0, with 12 bases in between. The CDR3 length is 15 residues. CDR3 nucleotide sequence: TGTGCCAGTAGTATCGTACAGGGACCCTCCTACGAGCAGTACTTC. Protein: CASSIVQGPSYEQYF.

This clone was counted at least ten times. This chain connects TRBV5-1 to TRBJ2-7, with TRBD2 identical over 9 bases. Germline V gene lookup returns CDR1 SGHRS and CDR2 YFSETQ. This CDR3 is built from 14 residues. With 2 bases clipped from V and 3 bases from J, the junction kept 3 bases outside the gene matches. CDR3 nucleotide sequence: TGCGCCAGCAGCTTCCTAGCGGGGAGCTACGAGCAGTACTTC. This translates into CASSFLAGSYEQYF. The full variable domain, rest sourced from reference TRBV5-1 and TRBJ2-7, is KAGVTQTPRYLIKTRGQQVTLSCSPISGHRSVSWYQQTPGQGLQFLFEYFSETQRNKGNFPGRFSGRQFSNSRSEMNVSTLELGDSALYLCASSFLAGSYEQYFGPGTRLTVT.

The CDR3 DNA sequence: TGTGCCAGCAGCTTATCCGCCCTAGCGGGGGGGCGGATGGTTCGCAATGAGCAGTTCTTC. Protein product: CASSLSALAGGRMVRNEQFF. The genes are TRBV7-6 and TRBJ2-1; 12 bases are a match to TRBD2. This CDR3 comprises 20 residues. Germline V CDR1 and CDR2: SGHVS, FNYEAQ. The J segment lost 6 bases and the V segment lost 2 bases, leaving 17 bases of the junction unmatched.

This sequence joins TRBV28 and TRBJ1-5; unclear D gene. V was clipped by 2 bases and J by 2 bases, with 10 bases between them. Per germline, CDR1 MDHEN and CDR2 SYDVKM. This CDR3 has 15 residues. The CDR3 DNA follows: TGTGCCAGCAGTTTAGGGGAGTACGGCAATCAGCCCCAGCATTTT. Encoded protein: CASSLGEYGNQPQHF.

The CDR3 DNA reads TGCGCCAGCAGCTTGCGGGTCCAAGAGACCCAGTACTTC. Its translation: CASSLRVQETQYF. The chain employs TRBV5-1 and TRBJ2-5; no definite D call. The CDR3 is 13 amino acids. Germline-derived CDR1 and CDR2 are SGHRS and YFSETQ. V was cut by 1 base and J by 1 base, with 5 bases left in between.

The chain recombines TRBV7-2 with TRBJ2-2; 7 nucleotides line up with TRBD2. This CDR3 comprises 14 residues. Unmatched junction bases numbered 2, after V lost 3 bases and J lost 4 bases. Germline CDR1 reads SGHTA; CDR2 reads FQGNSA. The CDR3: CASSLGLITGELFF. The DNA of the CDR3 is TGTGCCAGCAGCTTGGGACTAATCACCGGGGAGCTGTTTTTT. The variable domain in full, with the rest retrieved from reference TRBV7-2 and TRBJ2-2, is GAGVSQSPSNKVTEKGKDVELRCDPISGHTALYWYRQSLGQGLEFLIYFQGNSAPDKSGLPSDRFSAERTGGSVSTLTIQRTQQEDSAVYLCASSLGLITGELFFGEGSRLTVL.

The chain joins TRBV5-5 to TRBJ2-3; D possibly corresponds to TRBD2 (5 bases). V lost 1 base and J 1 base, leaving 7 bases between the germline ends. The CDR3 consists of 14 residues. Per germline, CDR1 SGHKS and CDR2 YYEKEE (reference sequence). CDR3 bases: TGTGCCAGCAGCTTGCCAGCGGGCACAGATACGCAGTATTTT. The encoded protein is CASSLPAGTDTQYF.

The chain carries TRBV10-3 and TRBJ2-4, with 7 bases that match TRBD1. J was trimmed by 8 bases and V by 0 bases; bases with no gene match: 7. Germline V lookup: CDR1 ENHRY, CDR2 SYGVKD. The CDR3 length is 15 residues. As DNA, the CDR3 is TGTGCCATCAGTGAGTCGAGAGACAGGGTATACATTCAGTACTTC. Translation: CAISESRDRVYIQYF.

The chain employs TRBV19 and TRBJ1-5, with TRBD1 matching 10 bases. Germline CDR1 is LNHDA and CDR2 is SQIVND (reference sequence). The CDR3 loop spans 17 amino acids. With V trimmed by 6 bases and J by 1 base, 9 bases remained unmatched. The CDR3 region is CASSVGQGRASNQPQHF. The CDR3 bases are TGTGCCAGTAGCGTGGGACAGGGGAGGGCAAGCAATCAGCCCCAGCATTTT.

The CDR3: CASSMTSGRTGELFF. The CDR3 nucleotides are TGCGCCAGCAGCATGACTAGCGGGAGGACCGGGGAGCTGTTTTTT. This sequence joins TRBV5-1 and TRBJ2-2; TRBD2 agrees at 13 bases. V trimming: 4 bases; J trimming: 5 bases; junction bases outside the gene matches: 2. This CDR3 contains 15 residues. Germline V gene lookup returns CDR1 SGHRS and CDR2 YFSETQ.

The chain uses TRBV18 and TRBJ2-7; possibly TRBD1 for D (6 bases). This CDR3 is built from 16 residues. Germline CDR1 KGHSH, CDR2 LQKENI. V was clipped by 0 bases and J by 3 bases, with 15 bases between them. CDR3 residues: CASSPPIGGTYYEQYF. CDR3 DNA sequence: TGTGCCAGCTCACCACCTATAGGGGGAACTTACTACGAGCAGTACTTC.

The genes are TRBV2 and TRBJ2-2; TRBD1 matches at 10 bases. Trimming cost V 6 bases and J 3 bases; bases outside gene matches: 4. The CDR3 length is 15 residues. From germline, CDR1 is SNHLY and CDR2 FYNNEI. CDR3 nucleotides: TGTGCCAGCAGCCGACAGGGGGCTTACACCGGGGAGCTGTTTTTT. It is translated as CASSRQGAYTGELFF.

This clone was counted only a few times. For the CDR3, the DNA is TGTGCCATCGGCCAGGGGACCTCCTACGAGCAGTACTTC. Translated, it gives CAIGQGTSYEQYF. The V call is TRBV10-3, the J call TRBJ2-7; tentatively, D is TRBD1 (6 bases). This CDR3 is 13 amino acids long. Germline V gene data show CDR1 as ENHRY and CDR2 as SYGVKD. V was shortened by 8 bases and J by 0 bases, with 11 bases between the two germline ends.

The genes are TRBV19 and TRBJ2-1, with D possibly matching TRBD1 (5 bases). The CDR3 covers 15 residues. Trimming stripped 1 base from V and 4 bases from J, with 11 bases between. Germline CDR1 LNHDA, CDR2 SQIVND (reference sequence). The CDR3 protein is CASSIAGIIYNEQFF. The CDR3, as DNA: TGTGCCAGTAGTATAGCAGGGATTATTTACAATGAGCAGTTCTTC.

The chain links TRBV3-1 (or the pseudogene TRBV3-2) to TRBJ2-7; D not certain. The CDR3 length is 17 residues. V shed 0 bases and J shed 0 bases, with 15 bases lying between them. Germline V gives CDR1 LGHDT, CDR2 YNNKEL (reference sequence). CDR3 in DNA: TGTGCCAGCAGCCAAGACTTCGAGCTATCCATCTCCTACGAGCAGTACTTC. It encodes CASSQDFELSISYEQYF.

V is TRBV4-2 and J is TRBJ2-7; 9 positions match TRBD2. J gave up 7 bases and V 0 bases, and 13 bases lay outside the gene matches. The germline V gene encodes CDR1 LGHNA and CDR2 YNFKEQ. The CDR3 consists of 17 residues. CDR3 amino acids: CASSQDPTRGGLREQYF. The CDR3 region has the DNA TGTGCCAGCAGCCAAGATCCCACGCGGGGGGGCCTTAGGGAGCAGTACTTC.

This clone was counted a few times. V and J are TRBV5-1 and TRBJ2-2; unclear D gene. The V end was cut by 0 bases, the J end by 6 bases, with 6 bases between. The CDR3 is made up of 13 amino acids. Germline loops: CDR1 SGHRS, CDR2 YFSETQ. CDR3 region: CASSLEPSGELFF. The CDR3, as DNA: TGCGCCAGCAGCTTGGAGCCGTCCGGGGAGCTGTTTTTT.

V gene TRBV16 combines with J gene TRBJ2-7, with D hard to call. Germline assignment: CDR1 KGHSY and CDR2 FQNENV. V was pared by 1 base and J by 2 bases, with 6 bases between. This CDR3 is 13 amino acids long. The CDR3 here is CASSQYTAYEQYF. In DNA form, the CDR3 reads TGTGCCAGCAGCCAATATACAGCCTACGAGCAGTACTTC. Full variable domain (outside the CDR3, taken from reference TRBV16 and TRBJ2-7): GEEVAQTPKHLVRGEGQKAKLYCAPIKGHSYVFWYQQVLKNEFKFLISFQNENVFDETGMPKERFSAKCLPNSPCSLEIQATKLEDSAVYFCASSQYTAYEQYFGPGTRLTVT.

The V gene is TRBV12-3 or TRBV12-4, the J gene TRBJ1-2; D uncertain. The V end lost 3 bases, the J end lost 6 bases, and 11 bases lay between the germline ends. The CDR3 is 13 residues long. CDR3 in DNA: TGTGCCAGCAGTTTTGGGCAGCTCCATGGCTACACCTTC. It is translated as CASSFGQLHGYTF.

This clone appeared a single time. This rearrangement joins TRBV6-6 to TRBJ2-3; TRBD1 matches at 8 bases. The J segment lost 4 bases and the V segment lost 6 bases, leaving 9 bases of the junction unmatched. CDR1 is MNHNY, CDR2 SVGAGI, per germline (reference sequence). This CDR3 is built from 15 residues. The CDR3: CASRAQGAIADTQYF. As DNA, the CDR3 is TGTGCCAGCAGAGCCCAGGGGGCAATTGCAGATACGCAGTATTTT.